Following are 7 T cell receptor beta chains from one sample sequenced in a study of cytomegalovirus exposure and HLA in healthy donors. PCR primers comprised 60 Vbeta and 13 Jbeta primers. The repertoire was sequenced with immunoSEQ multiplex PCR; TCRdb's copy has only in-frame clones and lacks some. The sample includes approximately 110,000 clones, 70% to 85% of them seen just once. Input material: PBMCs. The receptor source for this set is a woman between 40 and 55 years old in good health and CMV-seronegative.

The rearrangement joins TRBV7-9 to TRBJ1-1, with D tentatively TRBD1 (5 bases). CDR3 length equals 17 residues. V was shortened by 0 bases and J by 1 base, with 15 bases between the two germline ends. In germline, CDR1 is SEHNR, CDR2 FQNEAQ (reference sequence). This CDR3 is CASSLAKDTFWNTEAFF. DNA for the CDR3: TGTGCCAGCAGCTTAGCTAAGGACACCTTTTGGAACACTGAAGCTTTCTTT.

The V gene is TRBV7-2, the J gene TRBJ2-7; TRBD2 aligns across 14 bases. The CDR3 has 18 amino acids. In germline, CDR1 is SGHTA, CDR2 FQGNSA. The V and J ends lost 5 bases and 0 bases, in that order; junction bases with no gene match: 9. The DNA of the CDR3 is TGTGCCAGCAGCCCGGGACTAGCGGGAGTAGTTTTCTCCTACGAGCAGTACTTC. Translating it yields CASSPGLAGVVFSYEQYF.

In its sample, this clone ranks as medium-sized. The chain links TRBV10-1 to TRBJ2-7, with D hard to call. V was pared by 2 bases and J by 7 bases, with 12 bases between. The CDR3 runs to 13 residues. Germline CDR1 WNHNN, CDR2 SYGVQD (reference sequence). The CDR3 protein is CASSESEIGEQYF. The CDR3 nucleotides are TGCGCCAGCAGTGAGAGCGAGATAGGAGAGCAGTACTTC.

This clone was observed a few times. The genes are TRBV6-6 and TRBJ1-1; D perhaps matches TRBD1 (5 bases). The length of the CDR3 is 13 residues. Trimming removed 8 bases at V and 6 bases at J, with 16 bases between. CDR1 MNHNY and CDR2 SVGAGI come from the germline V gene (reference sequence). The CDR3 reads CASRAQGMAEAFF. The CDR3 DNA is TGTGCCAGCCGCGCCCAGGGAATGGCTGAAGCTTTCTTT.

V is TRBV7-2 and J is TRBJ1-2, with a possible D match to TRBD1 (6 bases). The CDR3 has 14 residues. The V and J ends lost 6 bases and 2 bases respectively, with 13 bases between them. Looked up from germline, CDR1 is SGHTA and CDR2 is FQGNSA. The CDR3 loop is CASSVDRFNYGYTF. The CDR3 nucleotides read TGTGCCAGCAGTGTTGACAGGTTCAACTATGGCTACACCTTC.

The chain carries TRBV9 and TRBJ2-7; 7 bases line up with TRBD2. The ends lost 3 bases at V and 4 bases at J; junction bases unmatched: 10. The CDR3 length is 15 residues. Germline CDR1 is SGDLS and CDR2 is YYNGEE. CDR3 bases: TGTGCCAGCAGCGCCACCGGGACTAAGGCGTACGAGCAGTACTTC. Encoded protein: CASSATGTKAYEQYF.

This clone was seen more than once but under ten times. CDR3 region: CASSPRRNQPQHF. For the CDR3, the DNA is TGTGCCAGTAGTCCCCGCAGGAATCAGCCCCAGCATTTT. This chain connects TRBV19 to TRBJ1-5; D uncertain. Trimming shortened V by 5 bases and J by 4 bases, and 9 bases separated the two germline ends. This CDR3 has 13 residues. CDR1 is LNHDA, CDR2 SQIVND, per germline (reference sequence). Together with reference TRBV19 and TRBJ1-5, the CDR3 gives the full variable domain: DGGITQSPKYLFRKEGQNVTLSCEQNLNHDAMYWYRQDPGQGLRLIYYSQIVNDFQKGDIAEGYSVSREKKESFPLTVTSAQKNPTAFYLCASSPRRNQPQHFGDGTRLSIL.